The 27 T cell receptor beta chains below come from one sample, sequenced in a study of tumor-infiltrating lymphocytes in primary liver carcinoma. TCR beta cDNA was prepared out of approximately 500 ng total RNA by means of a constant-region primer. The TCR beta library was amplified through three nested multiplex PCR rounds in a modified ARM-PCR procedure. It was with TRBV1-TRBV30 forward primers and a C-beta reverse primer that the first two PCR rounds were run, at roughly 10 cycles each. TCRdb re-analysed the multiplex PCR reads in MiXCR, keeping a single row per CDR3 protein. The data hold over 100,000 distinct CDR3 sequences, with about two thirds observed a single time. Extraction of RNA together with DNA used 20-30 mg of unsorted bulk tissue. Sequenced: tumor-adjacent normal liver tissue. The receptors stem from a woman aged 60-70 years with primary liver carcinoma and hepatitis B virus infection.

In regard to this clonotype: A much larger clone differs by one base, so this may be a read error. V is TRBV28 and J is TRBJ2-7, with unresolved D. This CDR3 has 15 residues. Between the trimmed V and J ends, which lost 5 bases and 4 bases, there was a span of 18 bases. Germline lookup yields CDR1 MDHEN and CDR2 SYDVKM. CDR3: CASSPAWAVKYEQYF. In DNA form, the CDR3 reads TGTGCCAGCAGTCCCGCGTGGGCCGTTAAATACGAGCAGTACTTC.

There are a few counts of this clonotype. This chain's CDR3 is CASSIGEGLGYAEAFF. As DNA, the CDR3 is TGTGCCAGTAGTATAGGCGAGGGACTGGGTTACGCTGAAGCTTTCTTT. The chain employs TRBV19 and TRBJ1-1, with a possible D match to TRBD1 (5 bases). V lost 1 base to trimming and J lost 6 bases, with 18 bases between them. Germline CDR1 reads LNHDA; CDR2 reads SQIVND (reference sequence). The CDR3 extends over 16 amino acids.

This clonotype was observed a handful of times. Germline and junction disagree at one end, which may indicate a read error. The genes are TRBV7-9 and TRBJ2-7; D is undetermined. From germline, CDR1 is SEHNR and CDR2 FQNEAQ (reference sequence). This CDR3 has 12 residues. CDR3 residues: CASNLVGYEQYF. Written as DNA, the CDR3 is TGTGCCAGCAACTTAGTAGGGTACGAGCAGTATTTC.

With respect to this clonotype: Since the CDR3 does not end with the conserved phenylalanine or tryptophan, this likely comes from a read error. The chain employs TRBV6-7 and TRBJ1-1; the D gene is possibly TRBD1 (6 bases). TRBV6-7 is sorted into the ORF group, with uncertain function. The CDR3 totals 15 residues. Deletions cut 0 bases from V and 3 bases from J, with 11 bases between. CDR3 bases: TGTGCCAGCAGTTACTCGTACAGGGAGGACACTGAAGCTTTCCTA. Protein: CASSYSYREDTEAFL.

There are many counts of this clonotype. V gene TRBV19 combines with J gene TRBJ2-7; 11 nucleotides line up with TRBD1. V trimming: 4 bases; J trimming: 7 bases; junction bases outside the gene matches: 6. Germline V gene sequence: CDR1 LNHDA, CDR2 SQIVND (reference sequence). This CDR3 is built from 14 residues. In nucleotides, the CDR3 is TGTGCCAGTAGTACCGGGACAGGGGGAGAAGAGCAGTACTTC. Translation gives CASSTGTGGEEQYF. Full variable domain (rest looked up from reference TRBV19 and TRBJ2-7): DGGITQSPKYLFRKEGQNVTLSCEQNLNHDAMYWYRQDPGQGLRLIYYSQIVNDFQKGDIAEGYSVSREKKESFPLTVTSAQKNPTAFYLCASSTGTGGEEQYFGPGTRLTVT.

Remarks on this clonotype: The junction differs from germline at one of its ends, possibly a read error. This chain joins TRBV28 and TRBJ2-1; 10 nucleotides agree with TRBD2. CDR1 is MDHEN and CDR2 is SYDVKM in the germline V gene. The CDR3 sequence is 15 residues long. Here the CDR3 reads CTSSSILAGASEQFF. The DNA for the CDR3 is TGTACCAGCAGTTCTATCCTAGCGGGAGCTAGTGAGCAGTTCTTC.

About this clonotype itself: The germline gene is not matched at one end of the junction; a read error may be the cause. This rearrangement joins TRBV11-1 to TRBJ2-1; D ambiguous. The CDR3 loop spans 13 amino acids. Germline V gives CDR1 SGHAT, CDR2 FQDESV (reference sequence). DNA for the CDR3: TGTACCAGCAGCTTCGGTACGGATAATGAGCAGTTCTTT. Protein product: CTSSFGTDNEQFF.

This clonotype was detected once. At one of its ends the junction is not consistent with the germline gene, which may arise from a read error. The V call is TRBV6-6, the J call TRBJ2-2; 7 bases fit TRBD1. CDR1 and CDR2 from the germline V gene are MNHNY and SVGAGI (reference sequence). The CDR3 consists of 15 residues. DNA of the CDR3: TGTGCCAGCAGCAGCGAGGGGGCGCACACCGGGGAGCTGTTCTTT. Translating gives CASSSEGAHTGELFF.

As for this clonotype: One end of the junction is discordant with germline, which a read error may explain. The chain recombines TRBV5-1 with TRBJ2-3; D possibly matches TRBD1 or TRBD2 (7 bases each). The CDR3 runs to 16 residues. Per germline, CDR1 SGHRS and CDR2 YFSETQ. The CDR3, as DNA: TGCGCCAGCAGCTTGGCCAGGGGGGGCCCCACAGGTACGCAGTATTTT. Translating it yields CASSLARGGPTGTQYF.

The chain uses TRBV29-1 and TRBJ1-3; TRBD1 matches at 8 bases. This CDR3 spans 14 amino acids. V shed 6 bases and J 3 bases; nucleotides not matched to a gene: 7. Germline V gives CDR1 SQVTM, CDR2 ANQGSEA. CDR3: CSVSRDRIGNTIYF. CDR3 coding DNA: TGCAGCGTCTCCCGGGACAGGATTGGAAACACCATATATTTT.

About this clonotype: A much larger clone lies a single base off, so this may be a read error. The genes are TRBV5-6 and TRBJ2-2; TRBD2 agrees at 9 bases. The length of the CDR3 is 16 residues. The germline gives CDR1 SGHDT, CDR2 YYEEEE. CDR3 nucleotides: TGTGCCAACAGCCGCGGCGGGGGGGCGAACACCGGGGAGCTGTTTTTT. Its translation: CANSRGGGANTGELFF.

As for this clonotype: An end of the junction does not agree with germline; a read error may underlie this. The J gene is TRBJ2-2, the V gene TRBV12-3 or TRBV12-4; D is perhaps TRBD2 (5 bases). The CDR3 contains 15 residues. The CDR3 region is CAGSRRATDTGKLFF. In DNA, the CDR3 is TGTGCCGGCAGCCGACGGGCGACCGACACCGGGAAGCTGTTTTTT.

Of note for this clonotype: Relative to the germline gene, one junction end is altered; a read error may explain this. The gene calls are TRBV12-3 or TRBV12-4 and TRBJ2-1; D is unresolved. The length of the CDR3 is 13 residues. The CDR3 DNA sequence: TGTGCCTGCAGCTCCGACAAGTACAACGAGCAGTTCTTC. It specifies CACSSDKYNEQFF.

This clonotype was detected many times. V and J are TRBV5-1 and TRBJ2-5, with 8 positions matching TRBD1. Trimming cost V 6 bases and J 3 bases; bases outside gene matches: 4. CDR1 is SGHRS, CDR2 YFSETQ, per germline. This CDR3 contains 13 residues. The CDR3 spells CASKQGAEETQYF. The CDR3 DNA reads TGCGCCAGCAAGCAGGGGGCGGAAGAGACCCAGTACTTC.

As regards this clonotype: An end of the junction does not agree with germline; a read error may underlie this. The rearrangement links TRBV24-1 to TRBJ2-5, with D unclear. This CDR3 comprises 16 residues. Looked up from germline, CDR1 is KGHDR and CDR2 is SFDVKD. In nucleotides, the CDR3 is TGTGTCACCAGTGTGTCCATCCAATCGGTGCAAGAGACCCAGTACTTC. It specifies CVTSVSIQSVQETQYF.

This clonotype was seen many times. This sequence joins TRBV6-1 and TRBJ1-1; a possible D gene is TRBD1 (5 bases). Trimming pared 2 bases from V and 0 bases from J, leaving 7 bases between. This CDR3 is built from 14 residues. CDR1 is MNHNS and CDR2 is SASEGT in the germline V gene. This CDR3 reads CASSENRMNTEAFF. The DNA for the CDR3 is TGTGCCAGCAGTGAAAACAGGATGAACACTGAAGCTTTCTTT.

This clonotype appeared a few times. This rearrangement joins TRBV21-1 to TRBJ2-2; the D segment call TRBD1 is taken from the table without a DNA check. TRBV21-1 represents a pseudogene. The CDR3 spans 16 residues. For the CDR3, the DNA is TGTGCCAGCAGCAACCGTAGAGGGAGAGGGGCCGGGGAGCTGTTTTTT. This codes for CASSNRRGRGAGELFF.

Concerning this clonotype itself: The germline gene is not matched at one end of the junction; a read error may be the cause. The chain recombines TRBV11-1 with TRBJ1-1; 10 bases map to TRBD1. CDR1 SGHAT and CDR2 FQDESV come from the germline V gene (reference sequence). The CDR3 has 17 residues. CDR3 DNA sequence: TGTGCCAGCAACCAAGCGACAGGGGGCCCTTGGGGGACTGAAGCTCTATTT. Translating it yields CASNQATGGPWGTEALF.

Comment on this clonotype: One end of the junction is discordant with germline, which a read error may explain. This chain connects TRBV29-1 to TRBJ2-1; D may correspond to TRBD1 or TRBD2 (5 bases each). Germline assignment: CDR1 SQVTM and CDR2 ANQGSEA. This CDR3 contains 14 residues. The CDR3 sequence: CSAMARGDYNDQFF. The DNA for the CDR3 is TGCAGCGCCATGGCAAGGGGAGATTACAATGATCAGTTCTTC.

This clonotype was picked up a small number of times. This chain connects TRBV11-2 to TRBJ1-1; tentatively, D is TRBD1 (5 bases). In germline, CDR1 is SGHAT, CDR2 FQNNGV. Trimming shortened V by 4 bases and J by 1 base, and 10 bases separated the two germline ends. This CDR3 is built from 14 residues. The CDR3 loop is CASSSRERNTEAFF. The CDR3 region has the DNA TGTGCCAGCAGCTCCAGGGAGAGGAACACTGAAGCTTTCTTT.

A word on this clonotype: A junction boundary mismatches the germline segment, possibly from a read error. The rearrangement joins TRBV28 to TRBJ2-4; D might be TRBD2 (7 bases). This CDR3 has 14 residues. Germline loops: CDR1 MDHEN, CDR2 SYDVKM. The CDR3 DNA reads TGTGCCAACAGTTTGGGGGGGGCCAAAAACATTCAGTATTTC. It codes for CANSLGGAKNIQYF.

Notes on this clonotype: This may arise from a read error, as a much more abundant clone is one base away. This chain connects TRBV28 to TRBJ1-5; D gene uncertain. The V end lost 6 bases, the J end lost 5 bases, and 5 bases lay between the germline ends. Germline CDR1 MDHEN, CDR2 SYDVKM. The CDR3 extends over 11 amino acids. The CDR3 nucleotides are TGTGCCAGCAGGTTTGATCAGCCCCAGCATTTT. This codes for CASRFDQPQHF.

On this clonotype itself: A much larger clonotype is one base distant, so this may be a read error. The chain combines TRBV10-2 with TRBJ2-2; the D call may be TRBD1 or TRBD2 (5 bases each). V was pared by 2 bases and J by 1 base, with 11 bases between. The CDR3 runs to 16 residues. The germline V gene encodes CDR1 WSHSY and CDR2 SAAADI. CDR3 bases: TGCGCCAGCAGTGAGCACCGGGGCATGAACACCGGGGAGCTGTTTTTT. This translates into CASSEHRGMNTGELFF.

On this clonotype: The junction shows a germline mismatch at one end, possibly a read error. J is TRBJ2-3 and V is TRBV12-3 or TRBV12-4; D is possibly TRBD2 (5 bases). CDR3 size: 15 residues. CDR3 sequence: CASSVADPPGDTRYF. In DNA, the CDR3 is TGTGCCAGTAGCGTCGCGGACCCCCCCGGGGATACGCGGTATTTT.

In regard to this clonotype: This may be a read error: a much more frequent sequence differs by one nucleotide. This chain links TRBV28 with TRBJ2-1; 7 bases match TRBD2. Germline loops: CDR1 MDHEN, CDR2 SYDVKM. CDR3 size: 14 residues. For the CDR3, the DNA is TGTTCCAGCCGTGGGGGGGACCCAAACAATGAGCAGTTCTTC. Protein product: CSSRGGDPNNEQFF.

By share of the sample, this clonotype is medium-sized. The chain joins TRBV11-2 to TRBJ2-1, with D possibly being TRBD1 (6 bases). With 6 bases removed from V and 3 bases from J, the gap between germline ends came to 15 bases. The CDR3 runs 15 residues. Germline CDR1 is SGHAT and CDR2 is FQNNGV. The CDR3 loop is CASSFGRGFYNEQFF. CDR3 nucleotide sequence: TGTGCCAGCAGTTTTGGCAGGGGATTCTACAATGAGCAGTTCTTC.

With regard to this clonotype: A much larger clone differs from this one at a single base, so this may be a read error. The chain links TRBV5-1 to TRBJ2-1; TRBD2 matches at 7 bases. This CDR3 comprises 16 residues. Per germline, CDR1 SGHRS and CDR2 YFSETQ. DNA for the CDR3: TGCGCCAGCAGCTTGGGTAGCGGGTCGTCCTACAGTGAGCAGTTCTTC. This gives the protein CASSLGSGSSYSEQFF.